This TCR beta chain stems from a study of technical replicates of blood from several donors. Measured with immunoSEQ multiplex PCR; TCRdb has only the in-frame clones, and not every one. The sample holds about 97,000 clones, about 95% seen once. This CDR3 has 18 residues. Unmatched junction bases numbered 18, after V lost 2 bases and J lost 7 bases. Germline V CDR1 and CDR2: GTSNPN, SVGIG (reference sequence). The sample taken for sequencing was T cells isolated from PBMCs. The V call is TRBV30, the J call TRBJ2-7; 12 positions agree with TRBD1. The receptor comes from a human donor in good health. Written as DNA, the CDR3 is TGTGCCTGGAGTTCAAAATCCCAGCCGGGACAGGGGGCGCGGGAGCAGTACTTC. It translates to CAWSSKSQPGQGAREQYF.